The 10 T cell receptor beta chains presented below share a single source sample, sequenced in a study of blood T cells in healthy people across ages (dated by TCRdb to about 2015). Library construction relied on 5' RACE. For sequencing, an Illumina HiSeq 2500 was employed. A second about 7 to 12 cycle PCR used a sample-barcoded 5' primer and a J-beta primer mix. The raw public data were reprocessed by TCRdb itself: fastp quality trimming at Q25, MiXCR clonotype calling, in-frame beta chains only. Identical CDR3 proteins give one entry, which carries the most common genes and DNA. The sample includes about a million distinct CDR3 sequences, with roughly 51% observed a single time. Of the sample, 20% to 25% is held by the ten largest clones. The sequencing input was blood. Receptors were obtained from a woman aged 60-75 years in good health.

The chain carries TRBV12-3 or TRBV12-4 and TRBJ2-3; TRBD1 matches at 8 bases. The CDR3 contains 16 residues. V gave up 5 bases and J gave up 1 base; unmatched junction bases: 8. In DNA, the CDR3 is TGTGCCAGCAGTCCGGGACAGGTCCCTGGCACAGATACGCAGTATTTT. Residues: CASSPGQVPGTDTQYF.

The V call is TRBV12-3 or TRBV12-4, the J call TRBJ2-5; 7 bases fit TRBD2. The V gene end was trimmed by 6 bases and the J gene end by 1 base; junction bases not matched to a gene: 8. The CDR3 has 15 amino acids. The CDR3 reads CASSRVGGSQETQYF. The CDR3 DNA follows: TGTGCCAGCAGCCGAGTGGGGGGGTCCCAAGAGACCCAGTACTTC.

This clonotype has only a few counts. V and J are TRBV29-1 and TRBJ2-3; 11 nucleotides agree with TRBD1. Germline CDR1 and CDR2: SQVTM and ANQGSEA. The CDR3 has 15 amino acids. Losses at the gene ends were 6 bases for V and 6 bases for J; bases not matched to a gene: 11. The CDR3 sequence: CSVHKTGTGGDTQYF. In DNA form, the CDR3 reads TGCAGCGTCCATAAAACCGGGACAGGGGGGGATACGCAGTATTTT.

This clonotype was counted once. The chain is built from TRBV5-1 and TRBJ2-1; 9 bases align to TRBD2. The V segment lost 3 bases and the J segment 1 base; nucleotides outside the gene matches: 8. The CDR3 sequence is 17 residues long. The germline V gene encodes CDR1 SGHRS and CDR2 YFSETQ. The DNA for the CDR3 is TGCGCCAGCAGCTCGCGGGAGGGTCGACTATCCTACAATGAGCAGTTCTTC. Protein product: CASSSREGRLSYNEQFF.

This chain uses TRBV29-1 with TRBJ2-6, with TRBD2 identical over 8 bases. The junction had 9 bases not matched to a gene; V was cut back by 5 bases and J by 0 bases. The CDR3 runs 17 residues. Looked up from germline, CDR1 is SQVTM and CDR2 is ANQGSEA. CDR3 protein: CSVLKRGRHSGANVLTF. In DNA, the CDR3 is TGCAGCGTTTTGAAGCGGGGGCGCCACTCTGGGGCCAACGTCCTGACTTTC.

Note on this clonotype: This may come from a read error, since a much larger clone is one base off. J is TRBJ2-7 and V is TRBV3-1, with unresolved D. V lost 3 bases and J 3 bases, leaving 12 bases between the germline ends. Germline V lookup: CDR1 LGHDT, CDR2 YNNKEL (reference sequence). There are 14 residues in the CDR3. CDR3 DNA sequence: TGTGCCAGCAGCCACTCGACTCAAAGCTACGAGCAGTACTTC. This encodes CASSHSTQSYEQYF.

The chain is built from TRBV4-1 and TRBJ2-7, with a weak D call TRBD2 (5 bases). The CDR3 is 15 amino acids. The V end was cut by 1 base, the J end by 6 bases, with 16 bases between. The germline V gene encodes CDR1 MGHRA and CDR2 YSYEKL. Here the CDR3 reads CASSQVGRVQGEQYF. In DNA, the CDR3 is TGCGCCAGCAGCCAAGTAGGGAGAGTTCAAGGCGAGCAGTACTTC.

This chain links TRBV3-1 with TRBJ2-3; 10 positions agree with TRBD2. The CDR3 length is 18 residues. J was trimmed by 3 bases and V by 2 bases; bases with no gene match: 11. Germline CDR1 is LGHDT and CDR2 is YNNKEL (reference sequence). In DNA form, the CDR3 reads TGTGCCAGCAGCCAAAAGAGGGGGCCTAGCGGGAGAACAGATACGCAGTATTTT. This gives the protein CASSQKRGPSGRTDTQYF.

V and J are TRBV6-2 or TRBV6-3 and TRBJ1-2; no clear D. CDR1 MNHEY and CDR2 SVGEGT come from the germline V gene. This CDR3 has 11 amino acids. Trimming removed 5 bases at V and 8 bases at J, with 9 bases between. The CDR3 sequence is CASSPSEGYTF. For the CDR3, the DNA is TGTGCCAGCAGTCCGTCGGAAGGCTACACCTTC.

Only one count was recorded for this clonotype. The V gene is TRBV20-1, the J gene TRBJ2-3, with D maybe TRBD2 (5 bases). CDR1 is DFQATT and CDR2 is SNEGSKA in the germline V gene (reference sequence). The CDR3 totals 13 residues. V lost 5 bases and J lost 3, with 12 bases in between. In DNA form, the CDR3 reads TGCAGTGCTCCCGCTGAGGGAACAGATACGCAGTATTTT. Encoded protein: CSAPAEGTDTQYF.